This T cell receptor (beta chain) is from a study of CD8 T cells in ankylosing spondylitis. TCRdb passed the 5' RACE reads through MiXCR, listing each CDR3 protein once. This table has roughly 200,000 distinct CDR3 sequences, 10% to 15% appearing once. This CDR3 spans 16 amino acids. Germline assignment: CDR1 ENHRY and CDR2 SYGVKD. Trimming shortened V by 4 bases and J by 0 bases, and 15 bases separated the two germline ends. The sample taken for sequencing was blood, either unsorted or a sorted T cell fraction (not recorded which). This clonotype originated in a male donor with ankylosing spondylitis or in good health (not recorded which). The chain couples TRBV10-3 to TRBJ2-5; D not resolved. Here the CDR3 reads CAISGYSTEYQETQYF. Written as DNA, the CDR3 is TGTGCCATCAGTGGTTATTCCACAGAGTACCAAGAGACCCAGTACTTC.